This T cell receptor beta chain was captured in a study of Graves' ophthalmopathy and Graves' hyperthyroidism. Overall study: Upon initial diagnosis and before any treatment, peripheral blood was collected. Study outcomes and limitations: Prediction of ophthalmopathy progression reached about 71% sensitivity and approximately 74% specificity.

The ends lost 4 bases at V and 6 bases at J; junction bases unmatched: 6. CDR3 size: 16 residues. CDR1 and CDR2 from the germline V gene are SGHTA and FQGTGA. RNA transcripts were the source from which TCR beta CDR3 regions were amplified. The library came from an HTBI-primed first-round RT-PCR and a second-round multiplex PCR. Using its own MiXCR run on the multiplex PCR reads, TCRdb lists one record per CDR3 protein. This sample yields 200,000 to 300,000 distinct CDR3 sequences, of which 45% are seen a single time; less than 60% belongs to the top ten. Of note for this clonotype: The antigen remains undetermined.

The diagnostic workup employed clinical symptoms, serum thyroxine, TRAb, thyroid ultrasound and orbital computed tomography. The chain has TRBV7-3 and TRBJ2-2; 12 positions match TRBD1. Sample: peripheral blood. The receptor was derived from an adult man with Graves' ophthalmopathy. The CDR3 bases are TGTGCCAGCAGCTCCCGGGACAGGGGGCGTCCCGGGGAGCTGTTTTTT. The encoded protein is CASSSRDRGRPGELFF.